The 24 T cell receptor beta chains reported below all come from one sample, sequenced in a study of blood T cell repertoires in COVID-19. The protocol was immunoSEQ multiplex PCR, while the TCRdb copy is restricted to in-frame clones and leaves out a portion. This table has around 250,000 clones, approximately 82% appearing once. Sequencing was carried out using PBMCs or T cells enriched from blood (not recorded which). These receptors were taken from a man in his forties who had recovered from COVID-19.

V is TRBV10-1 and J is TRBJ1-2, with TRBD1 identical over 9 bases. The CDR3 totals 15 residues. V gave up 0 bases and J gave up 8 bases; unmatched junction bases: 7. Germline CDR1 reads WNHNN; CDR2 reads SYGVQD (reference sequence). CDR3 amino acids: CASSESGGQGRGYTF. Here the CDR3 DNA reads TGCGCCAGCAGTGAGTCGGGGGGACAGGGTAGGGGCTACACCTTC.

The rearrangement links TRBV28 to TRBJ2-1, with TRBD2 matching 7 bases. Losses at the gene ends were 4 bases for V and 1 base for J; bases not matched to a gene: 22. The CDR3 is made up of 21 amino acids. The germline gives CDR1 MDHEN, CDR2 SYDVKM. The CDR3 here is CASSWSPHSSGEKQSYNEQFF. The CDR3 DNA reads as TGTGCCAGCAGTTGGTCCCCACATTCTAGCGGAGAAAAACAATCCTACAATGAGCAGTTCTTC.

The rearrangement links TRBV13 to TRBJ2-3; TRBD2 agrees at 8 bases. From germline, CDR1 is PRHDT and CDR2 FYEKMQ (reference sequence). CDR3 size: 16 residues. Unmatched junction bases numbered 7, after V lost 4 bases and J lost 1 base. CDR3 DNA sequence: TGTGCCAGCAGCTCTCTCGGGACTAGGCGCACAGATACGCAGTATTTT. Translating it yields CASSSLGTRRTDTQYF.

This clone was observed a few times. The J gene is TRBJ1-2, the V gene TRBV4-1, with D uncertain. V shed 0 bases and J shed 6 bases, with 8 bases lying between them. This CDR3 has 13 amino acids. Germline CDR1 MGHRA, CDR2 YSYEKL. CDR3 sequence: CASSQDLEDGYTF. In DNA, the CDR3 is TGCGCCAGCAGCCAAGATTTGGAGGATGGCTACACCTTC.

This sequence joins TRBV19 and TRBJ1-1; 10 nucleotides align to TRBD1. J lost 3 bases, V lost 3 bases, and 7 bases had no gene match. Germline loops: CDR1 LNHDA, CDR2 SQIVND (reference sequence). The CDR3 is made up of 16 amino acids. As DNA, the CDR3 is TGTGCCAGTAGTATGACTCCGGGACAGGGGTACACTGAAGCTTTCTTT. Encoded protein: CASSMTPGQGYTEAFF.

The sample holds one count of this clone. The chain has TRBV30 and TRBJ2-1; 7 bases align to TRBD1. There are 15 residues in the CDR3. V lost 0 bases and J lost 4; bases outside the gene matches: 6. CDR1 and CDR2 from the germline V gene are GTSNPN and SVGIG (reference sequence). CDR3 sequence reads: CAWSVGQGVYNEQFF. CDR3 DNA: TGTGCCTGGAGTGTAGGGCAGGGGGTGTACAATGAGCAGTTCTTC.

The chain joins TRBV5-1 to TRBJ2-2; 9 positions match TRBD2. The CDR3 has 16 residues. The germline gives CDR1 SGHRS, CDR2 YFSETQ. V lost 4 bases to trimming and J lost 6 bases; unmatched junction nucleotides: 10. This CDR3 reads CASSVLRGGSAGELFF. DNA for the CDR3: TGCGCCAGCAGCGTCCTGCGGGGGGGGTCCGCCGGGGAGCTGTTTTTT.

This chain connects TRBV18 to TRBJ1-5, with TRBD1 matching over 9 bases. CDR1 and CDR2 from the germline V gene are KGHSH and LQKENI. With 3 bases clipped from V and 8 bases from J, the junction kept 5 bases outside the gene matches. CDR3 length: 14 residues. CDR3 DNA sequence: TGTGCCAGCTCACCCGGGACAGGGAGGGAGCCCCAGCATTTT. This encodes CASSPGTGREPQHF.

The J gene is TRBJ2-3, the V gene TRBV11-2; D is uncertain. CDR1 is SGHAT and CDR2 is FQNNGV in the germline V gene. V lost 2 bases, J lost 6 bases, and 6 bases lay in between. The CDR3 spans 12 residues. The CDR3 region has the DNA TGTGCCAGCAGCTTAACCGGGGATACGCAGTATTTT. It translates to CASSLTGDTQYF. Full variable domain (rest looked up from reference TRBV11-2 and TRBJ2-3): EAGVAQSPRYKIIEKRQSVAFWCNPISGHATLYWYQQILGQGPKLLIQFQNNGVVDDSQLPKDRFSAERLKGVDSTLKIQPAKLEDSAVYLCASSLTGDTQYFGPGTRLTVL.

The V gene is TRBV5-8, the J gene TRBJ1-5; D uncertain. This CDR3 has 14 residues. Germline V gene lookup returns CDR1 SGHTS and CDR2 YDEGEE. V gave up 4 bases and J gave up 0 bases, with 8 bases separating them. The CDR3 coding sequence is TGTGCCAGCAGCAGAGTTAATAGCAATCAGCCCCAGCATTTT. Encoded protein: CASSRVNSNQPQHF.

V is TRBV19 and J is TRBJ2-7; 7 bases align to TRBD1. From germline, CDR1 is LNHDA and CDR2 SQIVND (reference sequence). The J segment lost 9 bases and the V segment lost 3 bases, leaving 8 bases of the junction unmatched. The CDR3 sequence is 13 residues long. CDR3: CASSMRGQVAQYF. The CDR3 nucleotides are TGTGCCAGTAGTATGAGGGGGCAAGTCGCGCAGTACTTC.

The chain couples TRBV28 to TRBJ1-2, with TRBD1 as a possible D gene (5 bases). V lost 7 bases and J lost 6, with 18 bases in between. This CDR3 contains 14 residues. Germline lookup yields CDR1 MDHEN and CDR2 SYDVKM. The CDR3 nucleotides read TGTGCCAGCACTAGGCCCGGCAGGGTGAATGGCTACACCTTC. Encoded protein: CASTRPGRVNGYTF.

The gene calls are TRBV28 and TRBJ1-5; possible D gene TRBD1, 5 bases. Germline values: CDR1 MDHEN, CDR2 SYDVKM. The CDR3 length is 15 residues. V lost 2 bases and J lost 3, with 11 bases in between. As DNA, the CDR3 is TGTGCCAGCAGTTTAGAATGGGGACTCAATCAGCCCCAGCATTTT. Translated, it gives CASSLEWGLNQPQHF.

The genes are TRBV7-7 and TRBJ1-1; 7 bases are a match to TRBD1. The CDR3 contains 14 residues. The V and J ends lost 5 bases and 7 bases, in that order; junction bases with no gene match: 10. The germline gives CDR1 SSHAT, CDR2 FNYEAQ (reference sequence). The CDR3 is CASSPHRDSVEAFF. DNA of the CDR3: TGTGCCAGCAGCCCCCACCGGGACAGCGTTGAAGCTTTCTTT. Filled out from reference TRBV7-7 and TRBJ1-1, the complete variable domain reads GAGVSQSPRYKVTKRGQDVTLRCDPISSHATLYWYQQALGQGPEFLTYFNYEAQPDKSGLPSDRFSAERPEGSISTLTIQRTEQRDSAMYRCASSPHRDSVEAFFGQGTRLTVV.

This chain uses TRBV28 with TRBJ1-6; 11 bases are a match to TRBD1. V shed 5 bases and J 6 bases; nucleotides not matched to a gene: 6. The CDR3 extends over 16 amino acids. Germline V gene lookup returns CDR1 MDHEN and CDR2 SYDVKM. The CDR3 bases are TGTGCCAGCAGTGGGACAGGGGGAGGTTTTAATTCACCCCTCCACTTT. This gives the protein CASSGTGGGFNSPLHF.

This rearrangement joins TRBV29-1 to TRBJ2-3; 9 nucleotides match TRBD2. The CDR3 runs to 15 residues. V lost 3 bases and J lost 5; bases outside the gene matches: 9. The germline CDR1 and CDR2 sequences are SQVTM and ANQGSEA. The CDR3 nucleotides are TGCAGCGTTGATACCTCTAGCGGGGAGGAAGATACGCAGTATTTT. Its translation: CSVDTSSGEEDTQYF.

This clone appeared once. This rearrangement joins TRBV7-9 to TRBJ2-5; no firm D call. V lost 3 bases to trimming and J lost 5 bases, with 10 bases between them. Germline lookup yields CDR1 SEHNR and CDR2 FQNEAQ (reference sequence). The CDR3 loop spans 13 amino acids. The CDR3 nucleotides are TGTGCCAGCAGCTTCTCTTCTGTCGAGACCCAGTACTTC. Amino acids: CASSFSSVETQYF.

The chain combines TRBV6-5 with TRBJ1-5; D is possibly TRBD1 (5 bases). The V and J ends lost 8 bases and 2 bases respectively, with 13 bases between them. The CDR3 is 14 residues long. Germline lookup yields CDR1 MNHEY and CDR2 SVGAGI. The CDR3 spells CASGQIGGNQPQHF. Here the CDR3 DNA reads TGTGCCAGCGGACAAATCGGAGGCAATCAGCCCCAGCATTTT.

This clone was seen a handful of times. The rearrangement joins TRBV27 to TRBJ2-3; possibly TRBD2 for D (6 bases). Germline V gives CDR1 MNHEY, CDR2 SMNVEV (reference sequence). V shed 5 bases and J shed 2 bases, with 14 bases lying between them. CDR3 length: 15 amino acids. In DNA, the CDR3 is TGTGCCAGCAGTCCCCTAGCGTACAACACAGATACGCAGTATTTT. This codes for CASSPLAYNTDTQYF.

The V gene is TRBV28, the J gene TRBJ1-2; a weak D match, TRBD1 (6 bases). The V and J ends lost 5 bases and 2 bases respectively, with 15 bases between them. This CDR3 contains 15 residues. Looked up from germline, CDR1 is MDHEN and CDR2 is SYDVKM. CDR3 residues: CASSTPDSSNYGYTF. As DNA, the CDR3 is TGTGCCAGCAGTACCCCGGACAGTTCAAACTATGGCTACACCTTC.

Only a few counts were recorded for this clone. CDR3 DNA sequence: TGTGCCAGCAGCACGCGGGGGGGAGGGAATGAGCAGTTCTTC. It yields the protein CASSTRGGGNEQFF. The rearrangement uses TRBV6-6 and TRBJ2-1, with TRBD2 identical over 9 bases. Germline V gene data show CDR1 as MNHNY and CDR2 as SVGAGI (reference sequence). V trimming: 6 bases; J trimming: 7 bases; junction bases outside the gene matches: 7. The CDR3 covers 14 residues.

As concerns this clone: A junction end diverges from the germline sequence, so it may reflect a read error. The V call is TRBV5-1, the J call TRBJ2-7, with 12 bases aligning to TRBD2. Germline CDR1 SGHRS, CDR2 YFSETQ. CDR3 length: 16 amino acids. The CDR3: CARSLGASGGVYEQYF. CDR3 DNA sequence: TGCGCCCGCAGCTTGGGGGCTAGCGGGGGGGTCTACGAGCAGTACTTC.

The chain employs TRBV27 and TRBJ2-1; 9 bases line up with TRBD2. Germline V gives CDR1 MNHEY, CDR2 SMNVEV (reference sequence). V shed 5 bases and J 5 bases; nucleotides not matched to a gene: 13. CDR3 length equals 17 residues. The CDR3 here is CASSPSLRLAGHNEQFF. The CDR3 DNA sequence: TGTGCCAGCAGTCCCTCCCTGAGGCTAGCGGGGCACAATGAGCAGTTCTTC.

This clone occurred once. The rearrangement joins TRBV6-5 to TRBJ1-6; weak D call: TRBD1 (5 bases). This CDR3 spans 15 amino acids. Trimming took off 5 bases at V and 10 bases at J, with 18 bases between the two ends. Germline values: CDR1 MNHEY, CDR2 SVGAGI. CDR3 in DNA: TGTGCCAGCAGTACCGGGACCGAGGGAGGGTCACCCCTCCACTTT. Its translation: CASSTGTEGGSPLHF.